A selection of T cell receptor beta chains follows, all from one sample in a study of OX40 agonist ivuxolimab in advanced cancers. Sequenced by immunoSEQ multiplex PCR; TCRdb stores in-frame clones only, minus some. Among approximately 70,000 clones listed, 70% to 90% were seen once. The input for sequencing was CD4+ or CD8+ T cells sorted from blood, taken in a trial of the OX40 agonist ivuxolimab. The receptors were gathered from an adult with an advanced solid tumor such as melanoma, head and neck, liver or kidney cancer. CDR3s include the opening cysteine and the closing phenylalanine or tryptophan. D genes are given only for firm matches. Only some rows state a clone size, as once, few, many or a class for expanded clones.

size: -
V: TRBV6-6
J: TRBJ1-4
D: -
CDR3: CASSYGGMEKLFF
DNA: TGTGCCAGCAGTTACGGTGGGATGGAAAAACTGTTTTTT

size: -
V: TRBV6-5
J: TRBJ1-5
D: -
CDR3: CASATGYSNQPQHF
DNA: TGTGCCAGCGCCACGGGGTATAGCAATCAGCCCCAGCATTTT

size: -
V: TRBV28
J: TRBJ1-3
D: -
CDR3: CASRSFSGAGNTIYF
DNA: TGTGCCAGCAGGAGCTTCTCTGGCGCTGGAAACACCATATATTTT

size: once
V: TRBV6-1
J: TRBJ2-1
D: -
CDR3: CASSEGPSAGSYNEQFF
DNA: TGTGCCAGCAGTGAAGGTCCATCGGCAGGGTCCTACAATGAGCAGTTCTTC

size: once
V: TRBV4-1
J: TRBJ2-7
D: -
CDR3: CASSQTGGTAEQYF
DNA: TGCGCCAGCAGCCAGACTGGGGGGACAGCTGAGCAGTACTTC

size: -
V: TRBV9
J: TRBJ1-5
D: -
CDR3: CASSDVGNQPQHF
DNA: TGTGCCAGCAGCGATGTAGGTAATCAGCCCCAGCATTTT

size: -
V: TRBV6-1
J: TRBJ1-1
D: -
CDR3: CASRPQLGSTEAFF
DNA: TGTGCCAGCAGGCCCCAATTGGGGAGCACTGAAGCTTTCTTT

size: few
V: TRBV7-2
J: TRBJ2-2
D: TRBD2
CDR3: CASSWTSGVNTGELFF
DNA: TGTGCCAGCAGCTGGACTAGCGGAGTGAACACCGGGGAGCTGTTTTTT

size: -
V: TRBV28
J: TRBJ1-4
D: TRBD1
CDR3: CASSFGSARTGLFF
DNA: TGTGCCAGCAGTTTTGGTAGTGCGAGGACAGGGCTGTTTTTT

size: -
V: TRBV5-1
J: TRBJ2-7
D: -
CDR3: CASSLGDGQTYEQYF
DNA: TGCGCCAGCAGCTTGGGGGATGGACAGACCTACGAGCAGTACTTC

size: -
V: TRBV7-9
J: TRBJ2-7
D: -
CDR3: CASGPTASSYEQYF
DNA: TGTGCCAGCGGGCCGACAGCCAGCTCCTACGAGCAGTACTTC

size: -
V: TRBV7-9
J: TRBJ1-2
D: -
CDR3: CASSLPSNSYGYTF
DNA: TGTGCCAGCAGCTTACCTTCTAATAGCTATGGCTACACCTTC

size: -
V: TRBV14
J: TRBJ2-7
D: -
CDR3: CASSLSVSNEQYF
DNA: TGTGCCAGCAGCCTGTCAGTTTCTAACGAGCAGTACTTC

size: -
V: TRBV7-3
J: TRBJ2-6
D: -
CDR3: CASSLTGESGANVLTF
DNA: TGTGCCAGCAGCTTAACGGGAGAGTCTGGGGCCAACGTCCTGACTTTC

size: -
V: TRBV6-6
J: TRBJ2-2
D: -
CDR3: CATKRYTGELFF
DNA: TGTGCCACCAAAAGATACACCGGGGAGCTGTTTTTT

size: -
V: TRBV10-3
J: TRBJ2-2
D: TRBD1
CDR3: CAIRKGGTGGGGELFF
DNA: TGTGCCATCAGGAAAGGCGGGACAGGGGGTGGCGGGGAGCTGTTTTTT

size: once
V: TRBV19
J: TRBJ1-1
D: TRBD1
CDR3: CASSIFGRGTEAFF
DNA: TGTGCCAGTAGTATATTCGGCAGGGGGACTGAAGCTTTCTTT

size: -
V: TRBV5-6
J: TRBJ2-1
D: -
CDR3: CASSLGEYNEQFF
DNA: TGTGCCAGCAGCTTGGGAGAGTACAATGAGCAGTTCTTC

size: once
V: TRBV7-2
J: TRBJ2-1
D: TRBD2
CDR3: CASSPPGLAGFNEQFF
DNA: TGTGCCAGCAGCCCACCCGGGCTAGCGGGATTTAATGAGCAGTTCTTC

size: -
V: TRBV2
J: TRBJ2-5
D: -
CDR3: CASISSQRAKTQYF
DNA: TGTGCCAGCATATCGTCGCAGAGGGCGAAGACCCAGTACTTC

size: -
V: TRBV6-1
J: TRBJ1-3
D: -
CDR3: CASSDLTVGNTIYF
DNA: TGTGCCAGCAGTGATCTGACAGTCGGAAACACCATATATTTT

size: once
V: TRBV30
J: TRBJ2-4
D: -
CDR3: CAWSTGSSAAKNIQYF
DNA: TGTGCCTGGAGCACAGGGTCCTCGGCAGCCAAAAACATTCAGTACTTC

size: -
V: TRBV7-9
J: TRBJ1-2
D: TRBD1
CDR3: CASSPWDRPNYGYTF
DNA: TGTGCCAGCAGCCCTTGGGACAGGCCTAACTATGGCTACACCTTC

size: -
V: TRBV4-2
J: TRBJ2-3
D: -
CDR3: CASSQMDTQYF
DNA: TGTGCCAGCAGCCAAATGGATACGCAGTATTTT

size: once
V: TRBV19
J: TRBJ2-1
D: -
CDR3: CASSPLGAHSYNEQFF
DNA: TGTGCCAGTAGTCCCCTGGGGGCCCACTCCTACAATGAGCAGTTCTTC